This TCR beta chain was identified in a study of CD8+ T cells in alopecia areata. The overall study: Percentage of affected scalp area was the basis on which treated patients' severity was scored. Whole-study findings and limits: Many expanded lesional clones stayed in scalp and blood while on tofacitinib.

Treatment: oral pan-JAK inhibitor, 5-10 mg twice daily. It was from alopecia areata patients that lesional scalp punch biopsies and peripheral blood were collected. Turning to this clone: Antigen: not known.

V was trimmed by 0 bases and J by 5 bases, leaving 6 bases between them. This CDR3 is built from 13 residues. Germline CDR1 MNHEY, CDR2 SMNVEV (reference sequence). RNA was extracted and reverse transcribed into cDNA as the sequencing template. The data were produced by immunoSEQ multiplex PCR, yet TCRdb's version contains in-frame clones alone and is incomplete. The repertoire includes about 120,000 clones, 50% to 65% of them detected once, and 3% to 4% sits in the top ten. This sequence joins TRBV27 and TRBJ2-3; no definite D call. The TCR comes from a human donor with alopecia areata. Sequencing used CD4+ T cells sorted from blood, obtained at week 24, from a patient treated with tofacitinib. The CDR3 reads CASSLSIVDTQYF. The CDR3 DNA reads TGTGCCAGCAGTTTATCGATAGTAGATACGCAGTATTTT.